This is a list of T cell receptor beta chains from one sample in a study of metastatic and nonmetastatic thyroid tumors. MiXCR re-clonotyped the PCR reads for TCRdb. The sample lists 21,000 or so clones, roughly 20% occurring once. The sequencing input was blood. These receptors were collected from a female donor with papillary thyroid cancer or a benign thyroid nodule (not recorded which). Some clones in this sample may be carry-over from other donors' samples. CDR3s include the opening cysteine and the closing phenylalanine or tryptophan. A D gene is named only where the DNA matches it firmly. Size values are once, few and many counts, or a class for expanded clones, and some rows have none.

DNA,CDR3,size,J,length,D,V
TGTGCCAGCAGTTATTATCGGAGAATGAACACTGAAACTTTCTTT,CASSYYRRMNTETFF,few,TRBJ1-1,15,NA,TRBV6-2/TRBV6-3
TGTGCCAGCAGCTTACTATTATCGGGAGGGCCGATAAACATTCAGTACTTC,CASSLLLSGGPINIQYF,NA,TRBJ2-4,17,TRBD2,TRBV7-2
TGTGCCAGCAGTTACTCTGGCCGTGAGCAGTTCTTC,CASSYSGREQFF,NA,TRBJ2-1,12,NA,TRBV6-5
TGTGCCAGCAGCCAATGGGGGGGACAGGGGTCCTACGAGCAGTACTTC,CASSQWGGQGSYEQYF,many,TRBJ2-7,16,TRBD1,TRBV7-2
TGTGCCAGCAGCACCGGTAGGGGAATAGCTCATCCCCAGCATTTT,CASSTGRGIAHPQHF,NA,TRBJ1-5,15,NA,TRBV6-1
TGTGCCAGCAGCTTAAGGGACAGAAATGAAGCTTTCTTT,CASSLRDRNEAFF,once,TRBJ1-1,13,TRBD1,TRBV7-9
TGTGCCAGCAGCGGGGGGTCGGACATTCAGTACTTC,CASSGGSDIQYF,many,TRBJ2-4,12,TRBD2,TRBV28
TGCAGTGCTTGGGGACTAGTGCTACCTTACAATGAGCAGTTCTTC,CSAWGLVLPYNEQFF,NA,TRBJ2-1,15,TRBD2,TRBV20-1
TGTGCCACCATCCGCGGACAGGGGGAATTCCACGAGCAGTACTTC,CATIRGQGEFHEQYF,NA,TRBJ2-7,15,TRBD1,TRBV15
TGCAGTGCGACGTATACGGACGGGACCCAGTACTTC,CSATYTDGTQYF,many,TRBJ2-5,12,NA,TRBV20-1
TGTGCCAGCAGCCCTCTCCCTTACAATGAGCAGTTCTTC,CASSPLPYNEQFF,many,TRBJ2-1,13,NA,TRBV7-9
TGTGCCAGCAGCTTAACTAGCGGGATGAGGAGCTCCTACGAGCAGTACTTC,CASSLTSGMRSSYEQYF,many,TRBJ2-7,17,TRBD2,TRBV7-8
TGTGCCAGCAGCCCCCAGGGGGCTTTCCATCGCTACACCTTC,CASSPQGAFHRYTF,NA,TRBJ1-2,14,TRBD1,TRBV28
TGTGCCACCACAGGGACCAATCAGCCCCAGCATTTT,CATTGTNQPQHF,many,TRBJ1-5,12,NA,TRBV6-4
TGTGCCAGCATTCGCAGGGATGGCTACACCTTC,CASIRRDGYTF,few,TRBJ1-2,11,NA,TRBV12-3/TRBV12-4
TGTTCCAGCAGCCGTATCTATGGCTACACCTTC,CSSSRIYGYTF,NA,TRBJ1-2,11,NA,TRBV6-1
TGCAGTGCTAGAGGCGGCGGGAGGGCCGGGAACACCGGGGAGCTGTTTTTT,CSARGGGRAGNTGELFF,once,TRBJ2-2,17,TRBD2,TRBV20-1
TGTGCCAGCAGTGAGTTGAGCGGGTCGACCTACAATGAGCAGTTCTTC,CASSELSGSTYNEQFF,many,TRBJ2-1,16,NA,TRBV6-4
TGCAGTGCTAGAGAGGCCAGTAGGGGCATGAACACTGAAGATTTCTTT,CSAREASRGMNTEDFF,once,TRBJ1-1,16,NA,TRBV20-1
TGTGCCAGCAGCGCGAACAGCAGAACCGGGGAGCTGTTTTTT,CASSANSRTGELFF,many,TRBJ2-2,14,NA,TRBV9
TGTGCCAGCAGTGCCCGGGCCGTAAGCTCCTACGAGCAGTACTTC,CASSARAVSSYEQYF,medium-sized,TRBJ2-7,15,NA,TRBV6-1
TGCAGTGCTAGGGGGGGGGAGACCCAGTACTTC,CSARGGETQYF,many,TRBJ2-5,11,TRBD2,TRBV20-1
TGCGCCAGCAGTGAGTCGGGACAGCGAGCCGGGGAGCTGTTTTTT,CASSESGQRAGELFF,many,TRBJ2-2,15,TRBD1,TRBV10-1
TGTGCCATCCCAATAGTGATCGGGGATCTGTTTTTT,CAIPIVIGDLFF,NA,TRBJ2-2,12,NA,TRBV19
TGTGCCAGCAGCGTAGAAGGGACAACTACTGAAGCTTTATTT,CASSVEGTTTEALF,NA,TRBJ1-1,14,NA,TRBV9
TGTGCCAGCAGTTACTCAGCAGGGGGAGGGTCACCCCTCCACTTT,CASSYSAGGGSPLHF,few,TRBJ1-6,15,TRBD1,TRBV6-2/TRBV6-3
TGCAGTGCTAGTGCCGGGTCCCGTGGCTACACCTTC,CSASAGSRGYTF,many,TRBJ1-2,12,NA,TRBV20-1
TGCAGTGCTAGAGAGGGCGGAGTGGGTCAGCCCCAGCATTTT,CSAREGGVGQPQHF,NA,TRBJ1-5,14,NA,TRBV20-1
TGCGCCAGCATGAACACGGGATCCACAGATACTCAGTATTTT,CASMNTGSTDTQYF,NA,TRBJ2-3,14,NA,TRBV5-1
TGTGCCAGCAGTTGGGGCAGGGGGAACACTGAAGCTTTCTTT,CASSWGRGNTEAFF,medium-sized,TRBJ1-1,14,NA,TRBV27
TGCGCCAGCAGCCAAGCCTGGCCGGGAGAGACCTACGAGCAGTACTTC,CASSQAWPGETYEQYF,medium-sized,TRBJ2-7,16,NA,TRBV4-3
TGTGCCAGCAGTTACAAGGGGAGGAATGAAGCTTTCTTT,CASSYKGRNEAFF,few,TRBJ1-1,13,NA,TRBV6-6
TGTGCCAGCAGCGATCCCGGGGCCACGTACAATGAGCAGTTCTTC,CASSDPGATYNEQFF,many,TRBJ2-1,15,NA,TRBV11-2
TGTGCCAGCAGTTATGGACTAGGACTAACCGGGGAGCTGTTTTTT,CASSYGLGLTGELFF,many,TRBJ2-2,15,TRBD2,TRBV11-2
TGTGCCAGCAGTTTCGGGACAGGATATAATTCACCCCTCCACTTT,CASSFGTGYNSPLHF,medium-sized,TRBJ1-6,15,TRBD1,TRBV27
TGTGCCAGCAGTTACTTCGGACTAGCGGGCCCGGAGCTGTTTTTT,CASSYFGLAGPELFF,many,TRBJ2-2,15,TRBD2,TRBV6-2/TRBV6-3
TGTGCCGGGTTCCAGGGAATACAGAACACTGAAGCTTTCTTT,CAGFQGIQNTEAFF,many,TRBJ1-1,14,NA,TRBV30
TGTGCCAGCAGGCGCGGACAGGGGAGCTCCTATAATTCACCCCTCCACTTT,CASRRGQGSSYNSPLHF,many,TRBJ1-6,17,TRBD1,TRBV28
TGCGCCAGCAGTACAGGGGGCTACGAGCAGTACTTC,CASSTGGYEQYF,NA,TRBJ2-7,12,TRBD1,TRBV5-1
TGTGCCAGCAGTTCGGACAGCTTGGGGGAGACCCAGTACTTC,CASSSDSLGETQYF,many,TRBJ2-5,14,NA,TRBV6-1
TGTGCCTCCTCTGTTACAGATACGCAGTATTTT,CASSVTDTQYF,NA,TRBJ2-3,11,NA,TRBV30
TGTGCCAGCTCACAAAGAGGGACTAGAGATGAGCAGTTCTTC,CASSQRGTRDEQFF,many,TRBJ2-1,14,TRBD2,TRBV18
TGTGCCAGCAGCTTAGGCAATTACAATGAGCAGTTCTTC,CASSLGNYNEQFF,medium-sized,TRBJ2-1,13,NA,TRBV11-3